This T cell receptor beta chain is drawn from a study of identical twins. Everyone who donated was a healthy Caucasian. Germline assignment: CDR1 LNHNV and CDR2 YYDKDF (reference sequence). The V end lost 3 bases, the J end lost 8 bases, and 16 bases lay between the germline ends. The CDR3 spans 14 residues. Each CDR3 protein gets one entry after TCRdb re-called the 5' RACE reads with MiXCR. The repertoire holds 400,000 to 550,000 distinct CDR3 sequences, with roughly 21% as singletons. This same sample was also part of a study on T cells expressing NK-cell markers. According to that study: Sorted CD3+CD56-NKG2C+, CD3+CD56+NKG2C+ and CD3+CD56+NKG2C- T cells supplied the TCR beta repertoires.

This clonotype originated in a woman younger than 30 in good health. The V call is TRBV15, the J call TRBJ1-2, with a weak D call TRBD1 (6 bases). The sample was CD4+ T cells sorted from blood. The CDR3 loop reads CATSRNPGARGYTF. The CDR3 nucleotides are TGTGCCACCAGCAGGAACCCGGGGGCGCGGGGCTACACCTTC.